The 8 T cell receptor beta chains below come from one sample, sequenced in a study of T cells after yellow fever vaccination. TCRdb reprocessed the 5' RACE reads with MiXCR, giving one entry per CDR3 protein. This table has roughly 260,000 distinct CDR3 sequences, under 15% appearing once. This material consisted of CD4+ T cells sorted from PBMCs, taken 45 days after the yellow fever booster vaccination. The receptor set was obtained from a man aged 25-45 years who received the YFV17D yellow fever vaccine.

The chain joins TRBV24-1 to TRBJ2-3, with D perhaps TRBD2 (5 bases). CDR1 is KGHDR, CDR2 SFDVKD, per germline. The CDR3 is 14 amino acids. V was cut by 5 bases and J by 0 bases, with 8 bases left in between. CDR3 sequence (DNA): TGTGCCACCAGTGGAGGGCAGAGCACAGATACGCAGTATTTT. Its protein is CATSGGQSTDTQYF.

The chain uses TRBV20-1 and TRBJ2-7; 9 bases fit TRBD2. CDR1 is DFQATT and CDR2 is SNEGSKA in the germline V gene (reference sequence). V shed 6 bases, J shed 4 bases, and the junction held 10 bases outside the gene matches. CDR3 length equals 14 residues. The CDR3 DNA is TGCAGTGCCAGAAGACCGAGCGGGGGGTACGAGCAGTACTTC. This gives the protein CSARRPSGGYEQYF.

V gene TRBV3-1 combines with J gene TRBJ2-4; 12 bases match TRBD1. Germline V gene sequence: CDR1 LGHDT, CDR2 YNNKEL (reference sequence). Trimming at V came to 7 bases and at J to 6 bases, leaving 10 bases not matched to a gene. The CDR3 consists of 16 residues. The CDR3 region is CASTLGTGGRGNIQYF. In DNA, the CDR3 is TGTGCCAGCACCTTAGGGACAGGGGGCAGGGGAAACATTCAGTACTTC.

The sample holds a few counts of this clonotype. The V and J genes are TRBV20-1 and TRBJ2-3; 14 positions match TRBD2. V trimming: 2 bases; J trimming: 4 bases; junction bases outside the gene matches: 8. Germline CDR1 and CDR2: DFQATT and SNEGSKA (reference sequence). This CDR3 spans 17 amino acids. The CDR3 coding sequence is TGCAGTGCTAGACTACCGGGACTAGCGGGAGCGGCAGATACGCAGTATTTT. Amino acids: CSARLPGLAGAADTQYF.

This chain connects TRBV7-2 to TRBJ2-5; 10 bases agree with TRBD1. Unmatched junction bases numbered 5, after V lost 5 bases and J lost 5 bases. The CDR3 runs 14 residues. The V gene's germline CDR1 is SGHTA and CDR2 FQGNSA. The CDR3 here is CASSNRDRGETQYF. The CDR3 DNA reads TGTGCCAGCAGCAACCGGGACAGGGGTGAGACCCAGTACTTC.

The gene calls are TRBV21-1 and TRBJ2-7. TRBV21-1 is a known pseudogene. The CDR3 covers 10 residues. In DNA form, the CDR3 reads TGTGCCAGCATACCCTACGAGCAGTACTTC. This gives the protein CASIPYEQYF.

There are a few counts of this clonotype. The chain joins TRBV6-2 or TRBV6-3 to TRBJ2-7, with D possibly matching TRBD2 (5 bases). The V end lost 0 bases, the J end lost 6 bases, and 15 bases lay between the germline ends. This CDR3 is 15 amino acids long. Germline V CDR1 and CDR2: MNHEY, SVGEGT. CDR3 residues: CASSYSHRGRVEQYF. CDR3 DNA sequence: TGTGCCAGCAGTTACTCCCATCGAGGGAGAGTCGAGCAGTACTTC.

CDR3 in amino acids: CASGTVQETQYF. The CDR3 DNA follows: TGCGCCAGCGGGACTGTACAAGAGACCCAGTACTTC. The chain uses TRBV5-1 and TRBJ2-5; tentative D call: TRBD2 (6 bases). CDR1 and CDR2 from the germline V gene are SGHRS and YFSETQ. The CDR3 is 12 residues long. With 7 bases removed from V and 2 bases from J, the gap between germline ends came to 9 bases. The full variable domain, in which reference TRBV5-1 and TRBJ2-5 provide the parts outside the CDR3, is KAGVTQTPRYLIKTRGQQVTLSCSPISGHRSVSWYQQTPGQGLQFLFEYFSETQRNKGNFPGRFSGRQFSNSRSEMNVSTLELGDSALYLCASGTVQETQYFGPGTRLLVL.